The 19 T cell receptor beta chains listed next were all sequenced from one sample in a study of shared clonotypes between healthy human individuals. Produced via immunoSEQ multiplex PCR; TCRdb's table is partial and in-frame only. The sample has around 430,000 clones, more than 75% seen once. The sequenced material came from PBMCs. The receptor set was obtained from a woman between 40 and 50 years old in good health. Some clones in this sample may be carry-over from other donors' samples.

This clone was seen a handful of times. V usage is TRBV6-5 and J usage is TRBJ1-2; D uncertain. V was cut by 6 bases and J by 3 bases, with 11 bases left in between. CDR1 and CDR2 (germline): MNHEY, SVGAGI. The CDR3 consists of 13 residues. The DNA of the CDR3 is TGTGCCAGCAGCTTAACCGGATACTATGGCTACACCTTC. Protein sequence: CASSLTGYYGYTF.

The chain employs TRBV4-1 and TRBJ2-1, with TRBD2 identical over 10 bases. Germline V gene data show CDR1 as MGHRA and CDR2 as YSYEKL. The J segment lost 4 bases and the V segment lost 4 bases, leaving 7 bases of the junction unmatched. The CDR3 extends over 16 amino acids. The CDR3 DNA follows: TGCGCCAGCAGCCCAGTTAGCGGGAGGTTATACAATGAGCAGTTCTTC. This sequence encodes CASSPVSGRLYNEQFF.

Details on this clone: This clone may be a read error of a much larger clone one base away. Other DNA sequences in the sample encode the same CDR3. The chain combines TRBV6-4 with TRBJ2-1; 7 bases are shared with TRBD2. CDR1 is MRHNA and CDR2 is SNTAGT in the germline V gene. V trimming: 5 bases; J trimming: 3 bases; junction bases outside the gene matches: 4. The CDR3 extends over 14 amino acids. The CDR3 spells CASSPGLDYNEQFF. The CDR3 coding sequence is TGTGCCAGCAGTCCCGGACTAGACTACAATGAGCAGTTCTTC.

V and J are TRBV5-4 and TRBJ2-2, with a tentative D call TRBD1 (5 bases). V was trimmed by 0 bases and J by 3 bases, leaving 9 bases between them. CDR1 and CDR2 (germline): SGHNT, YYREEE (reference sequence). The CDR3 is made up of 15 amino acids. CDR3 loop: CASSLDPGYTGELFF. Written as DNA, the CDR3 is TGTGCCAGCAGCTTGGATCCAGGGTACACCGGGGAGCTGTTTTTT.

The chain is built from TRBV7-7 and TRBJ2-5, with 10 bases lining up with TRBD1. Germline V lookup: CDR1 SSHAT, CDR2 FNYEAQ (reference sequence). This CDR3 spans 14 amino acids. Trimming removed 5 bases from V and 7 bases from J; junction bases left unmatched: 7. The CDR3 bases are TGTGCCAGCAGCCAGGGACAGGGGATGGGGACCCAGTACTTC. It specifies CASSQGQGMGTQYF.

V is TRBV7-2 and J is TRBJ1-5, with D tentatively TRBD1 (5 bases). Germline assignment: CDR1 SGHTA and CDR2 FQGNSA. V lost 1 base and J 5 bases, leaving 9 bases between the germline ends. The CDR3 is made up of 14 amino acids. The CDR3 region is CASSLGQLHQPQHF. CDR3 bases: TGTGCCAGCAGCTTAGGACAGCTACATCAGCCCCAGCATTTT. The whole variable domain, remainder taken from reference TRBV7-2 and TRBJ1-5, is GAGVSQSPSNKVTEKGKDVELRCDPISGHTALYWYRQSLGQGLEFLIYFQGNSAPDKSGLPSDRFSAERTGGSVSTLTIQRTQQEDSAVYLCASSLGQLHQPQHFGDGTRLSIL.

The CDR3 loop is CASRPPQIGANVLTF. The DNA for the CDR3 is TGTGCCAGCCGGCCACCGCAGATAGGGGCCAACGTCCTGACTTTC. The rearrangement links TRBV6-6 to TRBJ2-6; D unresolved. This CDR3 contains 15 residues. V lost 8 bases and J 4 bases, leaving 15 bases between the germline ends. Looked up from germline, CDR1 is MNHNY and CDR2 is SVGAGI (reference sequence).

The chain couples TRBV27 to TRBJ1-2; 9 nucleotides agree with TRBD1. The CDR3 has 16 amino acids. CDR1 is MNHEY, CDR2 SMNVEV, per germline (reference sequence). Germline trimming cut 4 bases from V and 4 bases from J; bases unmatched to any gene: 10. The CDR3 DNA follows: TGTGCCAGCAGTTCCTCTCCGGGACAGGGTGTCTATGGCTACACCTTC. It specifies CASSSSPGQGVYGYTF.

This chain links TRBV1 with TRBJ2-1; the tabulated D call, TRBD2, remains unverified against the DNA. TRBV1 is marked as a pseudogene. This CDR3 is 18 amino acids long. DNA of the CDR3: TGCACCAGCAGCCAAGAGGGGTCGGGTAGCGGGAGGGGCAATGAGCAGTTCTTC. It is translated as CTSSQEGSGSGRGNEQFF.

This chain uses TRBV12-5 with TRBJ2-7; perhaps TRBD1 as D (6 bases). The germline gives CDR1 LGHNT, CDR2 FRNRAP. Trimming took 5 bases from V and 6 from J, leaving 14 bases between them. This CDR3 is 13 amino acids long. DNA for the CDR3: TGTGCTAGTGGTGCAGGGGTGGACGGCGAGCAGTACTTC. Translation: CASGAGVDGEQYF.

This chain joins TRBV5-4 and TRBJ2-7, with D perhaps TRBD2 (6 bases). V was trimmed by 3 bases and J by 6 bases, leaving 10 bases between them. CDR3 length: 12 amino acids. Germline CDR1 SGHNT, CDR2 YYREEE (reference sequence). CDR3 region: CASSSWDSEQYF. CDR3 nucleotides: TGTGCCAGCAGCTCATGGGACTCCGAGCAGTACTTC.

Notes on this clone: Possible read error: a much larger clone is one base away. The rearrangement links TRBV7-6 to TRBJ2-2, with 11 nucleotides matching TRBD2. The ends lost 4 bases at V and 7 bases at J; junction bases unmatched: 2. CDR3 length: 14 residues. CDR1 and CDR2 (germline): SGHVS, FNYEAQ. The CDR3 bases are TGTGCCAGCAGCTCGGGACTAGCGGTCGGGGAGCTGTTTTTT. Protein: CASSSGLAVGELFF.

The rearrangement uses TRBV19 and TRBJ2-3, with 9 bases that match TRBD1. This CDR3 is built from 15 residues. From germline, CDR1 is LNHDA and CDR2 SQIVND (reference sequence). With 5 bases clipped from V and 1 base from J, the junction kept 4 bases outside the gene matches. The CDR3 DNA is TGTGCCAGTAGTTTTAGGACAGGGGGCACAGATACGCAGTATTTT. This codes for CASSFRTGGTDTQYF.

The chain uses TRBV19 and TRBJ2-6, with D perhaps matching TRBD2 (7 bases). The CDR3 sequence is 16 residues long. Trimming removed 2 bases from V and 4 bases from J, with 12 bases in between. In germline, CDR1 is LNHDA, CDR2 SQIVND (reference sequence). The CDR3 coding sequence is TGTGCCAGTAGTATATTGGGGGGGCTCGGGGCCAACGTCCTGACTTTC. This sequence encodes CASSILGGLGANVLTF.

The chain couples TRBV11-1 to TRBJ1-1, with D hard to call. Germline V gives CDR1 SGHAT, CDR2 FQDESV (reference sequence). Trimming removed 1 base from V and 0 bases from J, with 3 bases in between. This CDR3 has 13 amino acids. Here the CDR3 reads CASSLDMNTEAFF. CDR3 sequence (DNA): TGTGCCAGCAGCTTAGACATGAACACTGAAGCTTTCTTT.

This chain connects TRBV5-1 to TRBJ2-5; D is perhaps TRBD1 (6 bases). Trimming cost V 4 bases and J 1 base, with 11 bases left between them. In germline, CDR1 is SGHRS, CDR2 YFSETQ. CDR3 size: 14 residues. The CDR3 DNA reads as TGCGCCAGCAGCGCAGGACAGCTCCAAGAGACCCAGTACTTC. Its translation: CASSAGQLQETQYF.

The chain links TRBV7-9 to TRBJ2-5; D is unclear. Looked up from germline, CDR1 is SEHNR and CDR2 is FQNEAQ (reference sequence). The V and J ends lost 2 bases and 5 bases respectively, with 12 bases between them. This CDR3 region has 14 residues. CDR3 nucleotides: TGTGCCAGCAGCTTATACCCGGCCCGGGAGACCCAGTACTTC. Protein: CASSLYPARETQYF.

This sequence joins TRBV29-1 and TRBJ1-1, with 8 positions matching TRBD1. This CDR3 spans 17 amino acids. Germline CDR1 SQVTM, CDR2 ANQGSEA. Unmatched junction bases numbered 15, after V lost 6 bases and J lost 0 bases. This CDR3 is CSVAGGTGRTMNTEAFF. In nucleotides, the CDR3 is TGCAGCGTCGCCGGCGGGACAGGCCGAACTATGAACACTGAAGCTTTCTTT.

This clone has more than one count but fewer than ten. The chain carries TRBV9 and TRBJ2-1; TRBD2 matches 7 bases. The germline gives CDR1 SGDLS, CDR2 YYNGEE. The CDR3 length is 16 residues. V trimming: 6 bases; J trimming: 8 bases; junction bases outside the gene matches: 17. Here the CDR3 DNA reads TGTGCCAGCACGGGGAAAGGGGAGGGCCGTGTGGATGAGCAGTTCTTC. It yields the protein CASTGKGEGRVDEQFF.